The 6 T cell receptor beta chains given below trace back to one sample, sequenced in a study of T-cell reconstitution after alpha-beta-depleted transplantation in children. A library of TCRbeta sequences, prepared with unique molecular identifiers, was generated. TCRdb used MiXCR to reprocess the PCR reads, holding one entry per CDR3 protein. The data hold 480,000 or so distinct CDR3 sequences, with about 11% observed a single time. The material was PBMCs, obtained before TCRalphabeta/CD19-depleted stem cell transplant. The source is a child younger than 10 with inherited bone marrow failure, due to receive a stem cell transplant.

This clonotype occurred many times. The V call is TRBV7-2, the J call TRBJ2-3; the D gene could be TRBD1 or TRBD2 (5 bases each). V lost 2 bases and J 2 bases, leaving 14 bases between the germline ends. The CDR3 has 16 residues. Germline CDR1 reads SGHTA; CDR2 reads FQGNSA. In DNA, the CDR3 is TGTGCCAGCAGCTTATGGGGCGGGTCTCCCACAGATACGCAGTATTTT. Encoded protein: CASSLWGGSPTDTQYF.

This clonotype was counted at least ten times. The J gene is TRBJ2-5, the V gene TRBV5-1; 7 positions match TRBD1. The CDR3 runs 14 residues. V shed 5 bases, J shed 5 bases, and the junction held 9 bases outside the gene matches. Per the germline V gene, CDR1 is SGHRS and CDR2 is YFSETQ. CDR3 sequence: CASSTGRGQETQYF. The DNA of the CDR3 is TGCGCCAGCAGTACCGGAAGGGGGCAGGAGACCCAGTACTTC.

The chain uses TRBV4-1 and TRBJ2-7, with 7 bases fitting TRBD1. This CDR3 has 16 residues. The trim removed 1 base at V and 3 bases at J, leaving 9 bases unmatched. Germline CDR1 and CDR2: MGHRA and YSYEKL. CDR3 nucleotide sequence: TGCGCCAGCAGCCAAGCGCCGACAGGGTCCAGCTACGAGCAGTACTTC. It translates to CASSQAPTGSSYEQYF.

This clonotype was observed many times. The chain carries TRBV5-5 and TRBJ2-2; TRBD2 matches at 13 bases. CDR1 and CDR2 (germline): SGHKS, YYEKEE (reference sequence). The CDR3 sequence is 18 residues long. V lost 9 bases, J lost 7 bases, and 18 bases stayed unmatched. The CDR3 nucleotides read TGTGCCACCACGGGGGAGATACTAGCGGGAGGGCCCGGCGGGGAGCTGTTTTTT. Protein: CATTGEILAGGPGGELFF.

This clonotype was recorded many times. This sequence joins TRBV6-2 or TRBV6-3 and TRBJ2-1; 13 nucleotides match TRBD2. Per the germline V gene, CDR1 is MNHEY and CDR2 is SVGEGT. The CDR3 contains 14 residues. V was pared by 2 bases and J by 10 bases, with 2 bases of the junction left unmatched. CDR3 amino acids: CASSYGLAGVEQFF. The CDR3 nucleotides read TGTGCCAGCAGTTACGGACTAGCGGGAGTGGAGCAGTTCTTC.

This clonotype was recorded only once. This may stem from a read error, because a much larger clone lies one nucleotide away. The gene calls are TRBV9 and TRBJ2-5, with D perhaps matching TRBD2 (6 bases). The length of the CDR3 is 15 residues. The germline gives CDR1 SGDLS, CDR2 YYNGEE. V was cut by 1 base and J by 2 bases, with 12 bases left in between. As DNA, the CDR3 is TGTGCCAGCAGCGTACACTCTAGCGTACAAGAGACCCAGTACTTC. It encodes CASSVHSSVQETQYF.